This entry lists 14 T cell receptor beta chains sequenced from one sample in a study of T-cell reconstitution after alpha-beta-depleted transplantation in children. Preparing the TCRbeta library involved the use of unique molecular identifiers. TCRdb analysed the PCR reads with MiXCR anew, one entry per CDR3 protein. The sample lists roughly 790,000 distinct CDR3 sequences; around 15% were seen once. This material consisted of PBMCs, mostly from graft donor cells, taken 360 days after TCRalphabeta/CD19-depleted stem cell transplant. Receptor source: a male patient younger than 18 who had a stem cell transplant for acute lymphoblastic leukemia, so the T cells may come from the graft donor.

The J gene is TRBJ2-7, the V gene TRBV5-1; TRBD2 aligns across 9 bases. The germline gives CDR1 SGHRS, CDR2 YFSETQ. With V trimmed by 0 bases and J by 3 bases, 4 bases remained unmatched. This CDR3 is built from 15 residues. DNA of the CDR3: TGCGCCAGCAGCTTGGTACCTAGCGGGGACTACGAGCAGTACTTC. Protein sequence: CASSLVPSGDYEQYF.

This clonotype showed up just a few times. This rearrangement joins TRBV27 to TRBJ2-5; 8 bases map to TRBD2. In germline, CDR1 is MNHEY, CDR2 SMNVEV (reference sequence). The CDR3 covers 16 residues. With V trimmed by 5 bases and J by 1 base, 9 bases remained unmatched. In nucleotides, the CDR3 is TGTGCCAGCAGTCCACTGGGACTAGGGGTCCAAGAGACCCAGTACTTC. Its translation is CASSPLGLGVQETQYF.

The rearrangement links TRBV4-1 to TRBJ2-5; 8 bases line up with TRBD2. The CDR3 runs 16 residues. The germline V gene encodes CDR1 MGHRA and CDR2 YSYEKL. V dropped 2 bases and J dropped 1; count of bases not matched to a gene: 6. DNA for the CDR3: TGCGCCAGCAGCCAATTCTTAGCGGGAAGCCAAGAGACCCAGTACTTC. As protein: CASSQFLAGSQETQYF.

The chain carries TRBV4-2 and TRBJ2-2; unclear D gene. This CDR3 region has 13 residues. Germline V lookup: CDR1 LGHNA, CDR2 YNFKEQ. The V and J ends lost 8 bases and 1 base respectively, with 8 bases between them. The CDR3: CASRDWNTGELFF. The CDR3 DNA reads TGTGCCAGCCGTGACTGGAACACCGGGGAGCTGTTTTTT.

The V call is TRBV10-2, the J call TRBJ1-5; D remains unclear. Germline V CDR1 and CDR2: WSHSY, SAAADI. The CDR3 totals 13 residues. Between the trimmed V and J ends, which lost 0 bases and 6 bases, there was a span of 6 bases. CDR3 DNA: TGCGCCAGCAGTGAGTCGTGGGCTCAGCCCCAGCATTTT. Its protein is CASSESWAQPQHF.

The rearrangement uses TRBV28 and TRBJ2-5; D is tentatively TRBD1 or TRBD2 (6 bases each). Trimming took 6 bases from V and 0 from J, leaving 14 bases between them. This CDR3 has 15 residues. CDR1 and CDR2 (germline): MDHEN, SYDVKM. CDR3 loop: CASRRGRPYQETQYF. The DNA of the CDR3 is TGTGCCAGCAGAAGGGGGAGGCCGTACCAAGAGACCCAGTACTTC.

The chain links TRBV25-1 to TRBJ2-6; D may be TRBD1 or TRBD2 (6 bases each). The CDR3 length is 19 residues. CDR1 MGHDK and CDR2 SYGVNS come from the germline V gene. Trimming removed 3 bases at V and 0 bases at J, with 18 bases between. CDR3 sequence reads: CASSDPRGAPGSGANVLTF. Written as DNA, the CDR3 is TGTGCCAGCAGTGACCCGAGGGGGGCGCCCGGCTCTGGGGCCAACGTCCTGACTTTC.

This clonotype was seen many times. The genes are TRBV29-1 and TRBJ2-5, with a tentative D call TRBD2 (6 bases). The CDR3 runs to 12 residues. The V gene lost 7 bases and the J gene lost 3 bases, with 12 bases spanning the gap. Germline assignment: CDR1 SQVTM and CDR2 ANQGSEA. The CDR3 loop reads CSGSSVEETQYF. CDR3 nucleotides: TGCAGCGGATCTAGCGTCGAAGAGACCCAGTACTTC.

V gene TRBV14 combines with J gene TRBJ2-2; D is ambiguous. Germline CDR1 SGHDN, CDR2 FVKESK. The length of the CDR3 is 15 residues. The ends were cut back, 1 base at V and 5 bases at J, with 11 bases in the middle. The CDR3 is CASSQARVPTGELFF. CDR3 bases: TGTGCCAGCAGCCAAGCCCGTGTACCTACCGGGGAGCTGTTTTTT.

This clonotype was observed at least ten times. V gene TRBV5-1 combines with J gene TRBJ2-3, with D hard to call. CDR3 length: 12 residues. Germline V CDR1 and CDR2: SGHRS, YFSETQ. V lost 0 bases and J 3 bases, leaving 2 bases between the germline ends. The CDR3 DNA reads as TGCGCCAGCAGCTTGGTTACAGATACGCAGTATTTT. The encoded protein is CASSLVTDTQYF.

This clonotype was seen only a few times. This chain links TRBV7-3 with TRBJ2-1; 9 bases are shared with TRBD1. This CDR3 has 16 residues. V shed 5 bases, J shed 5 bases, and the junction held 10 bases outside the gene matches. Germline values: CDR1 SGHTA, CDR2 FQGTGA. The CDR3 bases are TGTGCCAGCAGCCTCCAGACAGGGGGATTAAACAATGAGCAGTTCTTC. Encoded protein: CASSLQTGGLNNEQFF.

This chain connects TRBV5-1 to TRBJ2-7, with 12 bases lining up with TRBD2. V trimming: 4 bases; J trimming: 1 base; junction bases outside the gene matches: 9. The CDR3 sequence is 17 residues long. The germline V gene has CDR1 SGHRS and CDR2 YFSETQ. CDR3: CASSLRSTSGRSYEQYF. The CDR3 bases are TGCGCCAGCAGCCTCCGCAGTACTAGCGGGAGGTCCTACGAGCAGTACTTC.

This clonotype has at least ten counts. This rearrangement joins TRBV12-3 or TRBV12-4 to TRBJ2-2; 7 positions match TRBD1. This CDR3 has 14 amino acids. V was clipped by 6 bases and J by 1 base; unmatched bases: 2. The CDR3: CASRRTGNTGELFF. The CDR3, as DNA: TGTGCCAGCAGACGGACAGGGAACACCGGGGAGCTGTTTTTT.

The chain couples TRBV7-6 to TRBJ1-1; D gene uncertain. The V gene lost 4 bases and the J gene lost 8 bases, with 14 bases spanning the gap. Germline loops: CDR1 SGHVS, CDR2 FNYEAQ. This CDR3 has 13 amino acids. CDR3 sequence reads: CASSSWTGMEAFF. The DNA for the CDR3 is TGTGCCAGCAGCTCTTGGACGGGAATGGAAGCTTTCTTT.